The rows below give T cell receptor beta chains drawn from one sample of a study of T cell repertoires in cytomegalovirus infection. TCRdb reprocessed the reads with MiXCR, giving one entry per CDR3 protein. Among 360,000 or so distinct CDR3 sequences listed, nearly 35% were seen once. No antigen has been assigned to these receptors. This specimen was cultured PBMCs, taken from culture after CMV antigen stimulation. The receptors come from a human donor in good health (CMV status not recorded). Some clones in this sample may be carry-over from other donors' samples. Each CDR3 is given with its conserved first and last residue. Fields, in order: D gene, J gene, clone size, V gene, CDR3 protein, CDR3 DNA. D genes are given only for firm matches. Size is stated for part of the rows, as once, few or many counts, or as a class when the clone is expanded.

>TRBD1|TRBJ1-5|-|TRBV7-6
CASSLGQGGFDSNQPQHF
TGTGCCAGCAGTTTAGGACAGGGCGGATTCGATAGCAATCAGCCCCAGCATTTT
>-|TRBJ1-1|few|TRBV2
CASSPGVITEAFF
TGTGCCAGCAGCCCCGGGGTGATAACTGAAGCTTTCTTT
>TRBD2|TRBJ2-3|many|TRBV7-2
CASSNGLETDTQYF
TGTGCCAGCAGCAATGGACTAGAGACAGATACGCAGTATTTT
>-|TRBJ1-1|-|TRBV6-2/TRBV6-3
CASSNRVGAEAFF
TGTGCCAGCAGTAACCGCGTCGGGGCTGAAGCTTTCTTT
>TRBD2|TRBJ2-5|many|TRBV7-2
CASSPGRLAGNVGTQYF
TGTGCCAGCAGCCCGGGTCGGCTAGCGGGAAATGTAGGGACCCAGTACTTC
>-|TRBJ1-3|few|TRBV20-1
CSASISPSADTIYF
TGCAGTGCTAGTATAAGTCCCTCGGCGGACACCATATATTTT
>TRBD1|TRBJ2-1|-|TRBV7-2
CASSFHRGRNEQFF
TGTGCCAGCAGCTTCCACAGGGGAAGGAATGAGCAGTTCTTC
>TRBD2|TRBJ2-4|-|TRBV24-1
CATSDSRTSGNQYF
TGTGCCACCAGTGATTCCCGGACTAGCGGGAACCAGTACTTC
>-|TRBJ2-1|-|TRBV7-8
CASSFQGDEQFF
TGTGCCAGCAGCTTCCAAGGGGATGAGCAGTTCTTC
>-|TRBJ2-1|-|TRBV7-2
CASSSRTIDEQFF
TGTGCCAGCAGCTCCAGGACTATCGATGAGCAGTTCTTC
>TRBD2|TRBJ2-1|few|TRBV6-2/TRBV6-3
CASSSGTSVYNEQFF
TGTGCCAGCAGTTCCGGGACTAGCGTATACAATGAGCAGTTCTTC
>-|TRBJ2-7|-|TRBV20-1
CSARDPGTRPYEQYF
TGCAGTGCTAGAGACCCCGGGACCCGTCCCTACGAGCAGTACTTC
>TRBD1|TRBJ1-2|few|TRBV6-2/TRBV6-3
CASSNGQGKATF
TGTGCCAGCAGTAACGGACAGGGGAAGGCCACCTTC
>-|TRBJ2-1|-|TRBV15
CATSAGSHEQFF
TGTGCCACCAGCGCTGGGTCCCATGAGCAGTTCTTC
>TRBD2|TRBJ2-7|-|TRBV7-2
CASSFAGLAAYEQYF
TGTGCCAGCAGCTTCGCGGGACTAGCGGCCTACGAGCAGTACTTC
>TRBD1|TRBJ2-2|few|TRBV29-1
CSVAGTVNTGELFF
TGCAGCGTTGCCGGGACAGTGAACACCGGGGAGCTGTTTTTT
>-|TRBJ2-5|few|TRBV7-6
CASSLTEQQETQYF
TGTGCCAGCAGCTTAACGGAACAGCAAGAGACCCAGTACTTC
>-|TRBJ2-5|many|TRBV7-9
CASSFPGPETQYF
TGTGCCAGCAGCTTCCCGGGTCCAGAGACCCAGTACTTC
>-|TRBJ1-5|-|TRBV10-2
CASLSTDPPYQPQHF
TGCGCCTCCCTGTCTACTGATCCGCCTTATCAGCCCCAGCATTTT
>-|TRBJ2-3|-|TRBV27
CASTNLGVARADTQYF
TGTGCCAGCACCAACCTCGGGGTAGCCCGGGCAGATACGCAGTATTTT
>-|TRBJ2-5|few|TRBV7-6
CASSNGPWEETQYF
TGTGCCAGCAGCAACGGCCCCTGGGAAGAGACCCAGTACTTC
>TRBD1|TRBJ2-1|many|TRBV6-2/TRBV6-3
CASRDRDHEQFF
TGTGCCAGCCGTGACAGGGACCATGAGCAGTTCTTC
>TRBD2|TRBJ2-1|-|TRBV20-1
CSAAGDNEQFF
TGCAGTGCGGCGGGAGACAATGAGCAGTTCTTC
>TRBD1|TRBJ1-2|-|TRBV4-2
CASRADRDGYTF
TGTGCCAGCAGAGCGGACAGGGATGGCTACACCTTC
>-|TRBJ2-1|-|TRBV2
CASSVRSGVLFF
TGTGCCAGCAGTGTCCGTTCAGGGGTCCTGTTCTTC
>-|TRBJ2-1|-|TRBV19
CASSIRGRNEQFF
TGTGCCAGTAGTATTCGGGGGAGAAATGAGCAGTTCTTC
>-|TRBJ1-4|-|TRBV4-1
CASSHLASLEKLFF
TGCGCCAGCAGCCACCTTGCCAGCCTAGAAAAACTGTTTTTT
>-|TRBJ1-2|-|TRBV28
CASSDRNVPGYTF
TGTGCCAGCAGTGACAGGAATGTTCCAGGCTACACCTTC
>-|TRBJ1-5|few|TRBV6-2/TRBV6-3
CASSWTGANQPQHF
TGTGCCAGCAGCTGGACGGGAGCTAATCAGCCCCAGCATTTT
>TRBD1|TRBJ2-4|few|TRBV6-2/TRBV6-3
CASMTGTGGHIQYF
TGTGCCAGCATGACCGGGACAGGGGGACACATTCAGTACTTC
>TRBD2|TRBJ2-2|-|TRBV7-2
CASSPSGRAGELFF
TGTGCCAGCAGCCCTAGCGGGAGAGCCGGGGAGCTGTTTTTT
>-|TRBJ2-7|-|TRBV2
CASTPETVRGSSYEQYF
TGTGCCAGCACCCCGGAGACAGTAAGGGGTAGCTCCTACGAGCAGTACTTC
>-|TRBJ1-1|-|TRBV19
CASSVITMMNTEAFF
TGTGCCAGTAGTGTGATAACGATGATGAACACTGAAGCTTTCTTT
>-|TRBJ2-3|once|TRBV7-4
CASSPKGGATDTQYF
TGTGCCAGCAGTCCCAAAGGAGGGGCCACAGATACGCAGTATTTT
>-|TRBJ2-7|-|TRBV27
CANQNSYEQYF
TGTGCCAACCAGAACTCCTACGAGCAGTACTTC
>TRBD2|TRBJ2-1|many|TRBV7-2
CASSLGLAGQFF
TGTGCCAGCAGCTTGGGACTAGCGGGGCAGTTCTTC
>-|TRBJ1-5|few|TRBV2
CASKLESNQPQHF
TGTGCCAGCAAACTGGAGAGCAATCAGCCCCAGCATTTT
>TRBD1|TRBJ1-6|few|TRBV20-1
CSASGTGNSPLHF
TGCAGTGCTTCCGGGACAGGGAATTCACCCCTCCACTTT
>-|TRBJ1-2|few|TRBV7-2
CASYDGNYGYTF
TGTGCCAGCTATGACGGCAACTATGGCTACACCTTC
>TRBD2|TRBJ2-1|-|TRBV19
CASSMRRTSGRDYNEQFF
TGTGCCAGTAGTATGAGGAGGACTAGCGGGAGGGATTACAATGAGCAGTTCTTC
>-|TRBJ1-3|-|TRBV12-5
CASAMALSGNTIYF
TGTGCTAGTGCGATGGCTCTCTCTGGAAACACCATATATTTT